Below, 17 T cell receptor beta chains from the same sample are listed, as sequenced in a study of PD-L1 blockade in urothelial cancer. Time point specified: peripheral blood 6 weeks after treatment start. Profiling relied on immunoSEQ multiplex PCR, and the TCRdb table lists in-frame clones only, not all of them. The profile shows 35,000 to 55,000 clones, 83% of them singletons. The starting material was PBMCs, obtained around atezolizumab (anti-PD-L1) treatment. These receptors originate from a man aged 55-75 years with urothelial cancer.

This clone came up a few times. The chain employs TRBV2 and TRBJ2-1; the D is unclear. Germline values: CDR1 SNHLY, CDR2 FYNNEI. V gave up 7 bases and J gave up 5 bases, with 12 bases separating them. The CDR3 extends over 13 amino acids. The CDR3 DNA reads TGTGCCAGCACCTTGAGTTCTAACAATGAGCAGTTCTTC. Amino acids: CASTLSSNNEQFF.

The V and J genes are TRBV6-1 and TRBJ2-3, with TRBD1 matching over 7 bases. After removal of 2 bases from V and 4 bases from J, the junction contained 6 bases not matched to a gene. Germline V gene sequence: CDR1 MNHNS, CDR2 SASEGT. CDR3 length equals 15 residues. CDR3 sequence (DNA): TGTGCCAGCAGTGAAAAACTTGACAGGGCAGATACGCAGTATTTT. This translates into CASSEKLDRADTQYF.

The chain uses TRBV7-6 and TRBJ2-1, with 7 positions matching TRBD1. This CDR3 has 18 residues. CDR1 is SGHVS and CDR2 is FNYEAQ in the germline V gene. V lost 2 bases and J lost 5; bases outside the gene matches: 15. The CDR3, as DNA: TGTGCCAGCAGCTTAACCCCCGCATATCGGACAGGAAACAATGAGCAGTTCTTC. Residues: CASSLTPAYRTGNNEQFF.

CDR3 sequence: CASSVQQGPYEQYF. The CDR3 coding sequence is TGTGCCAGCAGTGTCCAACAGGGTCCCTACGAGCAGTACTTC. The chain links TRBV2 to TRBJ2-7, with D perhaps TRBD1 (6 bases). Germline CDR1 reads SNHLY; CDR2 reads FYNNEI. The CDR3 extends over 14 amino acids. Trimming removed 4 bases at V and 2 bases at J, with 12 bases between.

The chain couples TRBV9 to TRBJ2-3, with TRBD1 matching over 7 bases. This CDR3 is 13 amino acids long. The V gene end was trimmed by 2 bases and the J gene end by 6 bases; junction bases not matched to a gene: 3. Germline assignment: CDR1 SGDLS and CDR2 YYNGEE. CDR3 DNA sequence: TGTGCCAGCAGCGTCGGGACAGCGGATACGCAGTATTTT. This gives the protein CASSVGTADTQYF.

Here the CDR3 reads CASSPRGGPSTDTQYF. CDR3 in DNA: TGTGCCAGCAGCCCACGGGGTGGTCCTAGCACAGATACGCAGTATTTT. The chain is built from TRBV7-9 and TRBJ2-3, with D tentatively TRBD2 (5 bases). Trimming left V 5 bases short and J 0 bases short, with 15 bases between. Germline V gene lookup returns CDR1 SEHNR and CDR2 FQNEAQ (reference sequence). This CDR3 is 16 amino acids long.

The chain is built from TRBV27 and TRBJ1-5, with 8 bases aligning to TRBD1. V trimming: 6 bases; J trimming: 0 bases; junction bases outside the gene matches: 4. The CDR3 spans 15 residues. Per germline, CDR1 MNHEY and CDR2 SMNVEV (reference sequence). The CDR3 DNA follows: TGTGCCAGCAGCCCAGGGGGCCTTAGCAATCAGCCCCAGCATTTT. The encoded protein is CASSPGGLSNQPQHF.

CDR3 loop: CASSFRGSNSPLHF. In DNA form, the CDR3 reads TGTGCCAGCAGCTTCCGTGGCTCCAATTCACCCCTCCACTTT. The rearrangement uses TRBV7-2 and TRBJ1-6; no clear D. Germline CDR1 reads SGHTA; CDR2 reads FQGNSA. Trimming took 3 bases from V and 7 from J, leaving 10 bases between them. CDR3 length: 14 amino acids.

This clone was counted between two and nine times. The chain is built from TRBV7-8 and TRBJ2-7; 9 nucleotides align to TRBD1. Per germline, CDR1 SGHVS and CDR2 FQNEAQ. The junction had 5 bases not matched to a gene; V was cut back by 3 bases and J by 5 bases. This CDR3 region has 14 residues. The CDR3 region is CASSFDRGVDEQYF. CDR3 nucleotides: TGTGCCAGCAGCTTCGACAGGGGGGTTGACGAGCAGTACTTC.

This clone was counted only a few times. The J gene is TRBJ1-6, the V gene TRBV30, with 10 positions matching TRBD1. V shed 7 bases and J 7 bases; nucleotides not matched to a gene: 13. CDR1 is GTSNPN and CDR2 is SVGIG in the germline V gene (reference sequence). The CDR3 runs 16 residues. CDR3 coding DNA: TGTGCCTCGACACTAACTGCGGACAGGGGGAATTCACCCCTCCACTTT. It is translated as CASTLTADRGNSPLHF.

The genes are TRBV6-5 and TRBJ2-2; a possible D gene is TRBD2 (5 bases). The V and J ends lost 2 bases and 6 bases respectively, with 16 bases between them. This CDR3 contains 16 residues. Germline V gives CDR1 MNHEY, CDR2 SVGAGI. DNA of the CDR3: TGTGCCAGCAGTTACGGCACGGACTCCAGTCCCGGGGAGCTGTTTTTT. This encodes CASSYGTDSSPGELFF.

The chain has TRBV6-6 and TRBJ1-2; 10 bases match TRBD1. Germline-derived CDR1 and CDR2 are MNHNY and SVGAGI (reference sequence). The CDR3 runs to 14 residues. J lost 8 bases, V lost 0 bases, and 3 bases had no gene match. In nucleotides, the CDR3 is TGTGCCAGCAGTTACTCGGGACAGGGGCAGGGCTACACCTTC. This encodes CASSYSGQGQGYTF.

This chain uses TRBV27 with TRBJ2-7; 8 bases line up with TRBD2. This CDR3 comprises 17 residues. Germline V lookup: CDR1 MNHEY, CDR2 SMNVEV (reference sequence). V lost 6 bases and J lost 4; bases outside the gene matches: 17. The CDR3: CASRDPPLLAGSYEQYF. The DNA of the CDR3 is TGTGCCAGCAGAGACCCCCCGTTGTTAGCGGGGAGTTACGAGCAGTACTTC.

The rearrangement joins TRBV5-1 to TRBJ2-5; the D is unclear. This CDR3 region has 13 residues. Trimming left V 4 bases short and J 5 bases short, with 12 bases between. Germline CDR1 and CDR2: SGHRS and YFSETQ. CDR3 in amino acids: CASSAELRETQYF. The CDR3 DNA reads as TGCGCCAGCAGCGCGGAGCTAAGGGAGACCCAGTACTTC.

This clone occurred a few times. The genes are TRBV5-1 and TRBJ2-6; D ambiguous. Germline values: CDR1 SGHRS, CDR2 YFSETQ. Between the trimmed V and J ends, which lost 4 bases and 5 bases, there was a span of 16 bases. The CDR3 consists of 16 residues. CDR3 nucleotides: TGCGCCAGCAGCCCGCCAGTCCATGCCTGGGCCAACGTCCTGACTTTC. It is translated as CASSPPVHAWANVLTF.

V and J are TRBV5-1 and TRBJ1-3; no firm D call. The CDR3 is made up of 15 amino acids. Germline assignment: CDR1 SGHRS and CDR2 YFSETQ. Trimming left V 0 bases short and J 1 base short, with 8 bases between. The CDR3 is CASSLAAGSGNTIYF. DNA of the CDR3: TGCGCCAGCAGCTTGGCCGCGGGTTCTGGAAACACCATATATTTT.

The rearrangement uses TRBV5-4 and TRBJ1-6, with 9 bases matching TRBD1. The CDR3 runs 15 residues. Germline V gives CDR1 SGHNT, CDR2 YYREEE (reference sequence). Trimming removed 3 bases from V and 9 bases from J; junction bases left unmatched: 7. Here the CDR3 reads CASSSRDRAASPLHF. Written as DNA, the CDR3 is TGTGCCAGCAGCTCCCGGGACAGGGCGGCTTCACCCCTCCACTTT.